Listed here is a single TCR beta chain. Its antigen is unknown. Treg sorting used a CD4+CD25+CD127-/low gate. The germline gives CDR1 KGHDR, CDR2 SFDVKD. Losses at the gene ends were 3 bases for V and 0 bases for J; bases not matched to a gene: 9. The CDR3 extends over 18 amino acids. Study-wide findings and caveats: In terms of TCR gene usage, tumor memory CD4+ T cells clustered together with blood and lymph node memory CD4+ cells, as well as with lymph node naive CD4+ cells. Tumor Tregs overlapped most with tumor, then blood, naive CD4+ cells.

After constant-region reverse-primer amplification, full-length variable regions underwent semi-nested PCR with Nested Universal Primer A. MiXCR was run by TCRdb on the 5' RACE reads, yielding one entry per CDR3 protein. Among roughly 30,000 distinct CDR3 sequences, more than 20% were seen once, and the ten largest hold less than 2.5%. V gene TRBV24-1 combines with J gene TRBJ2-1; 8 nucleotides match TRBD2. The sequence came from a female donor with breast cancer. Input material: tumor-infiltrating Tregs sorted from the breast tumor. The CDR3 is CATSDGEAGVSSYNEQFF. Here the CDR3 DNA reads TGTGCCACCAGTGATGGGGAAGCGGGAGTATCCTCCTACAATGAGCAGTTCTTC.